This T cell receptor beta chain was identified in a study of T cells in Graves' hyperthyroidism and ophthalmopathy (dated by TCRdb to the late 2010s). Regarding the complete study: Peripheral blood was collected at initial diagnosis, before any treatment. TCR V-J signatures able to tell the groups apart were searched for in a discovery cohort of 90 to 100 patients, of whom more than 40 had Graves' ophthalmopathy and 55 to 65 had stable Graves' hyperthyroidism. The paper reports TCR Vbeta CDR3 sequencing of some 140 peripheral blood samples: 40 to 45 ophthalmopathy, roughly 80 hyperthyroidism and 17 progressor patients. The roughly 90 discovery patients were divided at random into training and test sets in a 7:3 ratio. Prospective prediction of ophthalmopathy was tested in an independent validation cohort of some 20 hyperthyroidism patients and around 16 patients who later progressed to ophthalmopathy. In addition, the study compared T-cell repertoires in thyroid tissue and in blood from roughly six Graves' hyperthyroidism patients. After blood sampling, hyperthyroidism patients were treated with methimazole at a starting dose of 30 mg daily, and ophthalmopathy patients were treated with high-dose intravenous methylprednisolone. What the work shows at the level of the full study, not this receptor alone: Most expanded thyroid clonotypes (frequency above 0.001) were also found in blood, which suggests that blood repertoires may mirror thyroid immune responses. No statistical method was used to fix the sample size in advance, and group allocation was not hidden from the investigators. In validation, progression to ophthalmopathy was predicted by the model with 70.59% sensitivity and around 76% specificity, a median of approximately 7.1 months before onset. Ophthalmopathy was separated from stable hyperthyroidism by a 13 V-J signature model, with 87.88% sensitivity and approximately 84% specificity obtained in cross-validation and 80%/75% obtained in testing.

This clonotype was observed many times. The antigen it recognizes is unknown. Base-call qualities are not available, and no considerably larger clone is one nucleotide away. The TCR beta CDR3 regions were amplified from the RNA transcripts. The TCR CDR3 was subjected to a first round of RT-PCR using the HTBI primer set and the Qiagen OneStep RT-PCR kit. Libraries were constructed in a second round of multiplex PCR, after which size selection and purification were performed. Sequencing of the libraries was done on an Illumina HiSeq2000 using paired-end 100 bp reads. Per the authors' processing: Raw data were processed with SOAPnuke, discarding reads with adapters, uncalled bases, mean Phred below 15, or no exact constant-primer or identifier match. High-quality paired reads were merged with COPE v1.2.5, and unique nucleotide sequences were defined as clonotypes. MiTCR v1.1 was used to align the clonotypes against IMGT TRBV, TRBD and TRBJ reference segments. Analysis was restricted to V-J combinations with a frequency above 0.0001, which covered 99% to 99.2% of repertoires. The TCS score was defined as F50 (clonal expansion) divided by E x V (chaos), with BLOSUM62-based TCRdist calculated between CDR3 peptides within each V-J. Welch's t-statistics and random forest reduced around 510 V-J features to 13, which were used in a naive Bayes classifier (R e1071). In-frame beta chains were kept once TCRdb had trimmed the public reads at Q25 with fastp and called clones with MiXCR. CDR3 protein duplicates are merged, each entry listing the most common genes and DNA. TCRdb, rather than the study authors, made the V and J calls. Present in this sample are some 270,000 distinct CDR3 sequences, around 25% of which were seen just once. 35% of the sample goes to the ten largest clones.

In the ophthalmopathy patients, disease was moderately to severely active, with a Clinical Activity Score of 3 or more, a NOSPECS grade of 4 or more, and a duration of less than 3 months. Patients with uncontrolled infections, other autoimmune diseases, pregnancy or lactation were excluded. Diagnoses were based on clinical symptoms, serum thyroxine and TRAb, thyroid ultrasound and orbital computed tomography. Ficoll-Paque density gradient centrifugation was used to isolate PBMCs from about 9.4 ml of fresh peripheral blood. Total RNA was extracted with Trizol reagent, and quality was checked on an Agilent 2100 Bioanalyzer. The CDR3 covers 15 residues, taking in both the cysteine and the phenylalanine. The CDR3 DNA has 45 bases and is translated from base 1. V loses 4 bases at its end and J loses 5 bases; junction bases beyond the gene matches: 8.

The chain uses TRBV12-3 or TRBV12-4 and TRBJ2-5, with 9 junctional bases fitting TRBD1. The source is a middle-aged woman with Graves' ophthalmopathy. The sequenced material came from blood. Read as DNA, the sequence is TGTGCCAGCAGTTCCTGGGACAGGGAATTCGAGACCCAGTACTTC. Its protein product is CASSSWDREFETQYF.